The 30 T cell receptor beta chains in this list originate from one sample, sequenced in a study of blood T cell repertoires in COVID-19. Clones were sequenced by immunoSEQ multiplex PCR, and TCRdb holds only the in-frame ones, with some missing. Here the sample spans hundreds of thousands of clones, under 90% being singletons. Sequenced sample: peripheral blood. The origin of the receptors is a woman aged 30 to 39 with COVID-19, enrolled during active disease.

The J gene is TRBJ2-3, the V gene TRBV10-1; TRBD1 matches at 8 bases. The CDR3 is made up of 14 amino acids. Unmatched junction bases numbered 12, after V lost 4 bases and J lost 12 bases. CDR1 WNHNN and CDR2 SYGVQD come from the germline V gene (reference sequence). CDR3 protein: CASSGRDRLVPQYF. The CDR3 DNA follows: TGCGCCAGCAGTGGCCGGGACAGGCTAGTTCCACAGTATTTT.

This chain joins TRBV27 and TRBJ1-5; D remains ambiguous. The V gene lost 2 bases and the J gene lost 3 bases, with 8 bases spanning the gap. The CDR3 spans 14 residues. The V gene's germline CDR1 is MNHEY and CDR2 SMNVEV (reference sequence). CDR3 sequence reads: CASSLNSFNQPQHF. The DNA of the CDR3 is TGTGCCAGCAGTTTAAACAGCTTCAATCAGCCCCAGCATTTT.

V gene TRBV4-1 combines with J gene TRBJ1-4, with 10 bases lining up with TRBD1. The CDR3 length is 15 residues. Unmatched junction bases numbered 1, after V lost 0 bases and J lost 6 bases. The germline V gene has CDR1 MGHRA and CDR2 YSYEKL. The CDR3 loop is CASSQEGTGDEKLFF. DNA for the CDR3: TGCGCCAGCAGCCAAGAAGGGACAGGGGATGAAAAACTGTTTTTT.

V is TRBV4-1 and J is TRBJ1-1, with D possibly being TRBD1 (6 bases). Germline CDR1 and CDR2: MGHRA and YSYEKL. The CDR3 loop spans 16 amino acids. Trimming cost V 7 bases and J 1 base, with 19 bases left between them. CDR3 amino acids: CASTMKTGVWNTEAFF. DNA of the CDR3: TGCGCCAGCACCATGAAGACAGGAGTATGGAACACTGAAGCTTTCTTT.

The chain is built from TRBV5-6 and TRBJ2-1; tentatively, D is TRBD1 (6 bases). The CDR3 runs to 15 residues. Germline V gives CDR1 SGHDT, CDR2 YYEEEE. Between the trimmed V and J ends, which lost 4 bases and 8 bases, there was a span of 19 bases. CDR3 region: CASSPRGTGIDEQFF. CDR3 nucleotide sequence: TGTGCCAGCAGCCCCAGGGGTACCGGGATAGATGAGCAGTTCTTC.

This chain joins TRBV10-3 and TRBJ1-1; a possible D gene is TRBD1 (5 bases). The V gene lost 9 bases and the J gene lost 1 base, with 12 bases spanning the gap. The CDR3 extends over 13 amino acids. CDR1 and CDR2 from the germline V gene are ENHRY and SYGVKD. The CDR3 spells CAMTRGENTEAFF. DNA of the CDR3: TGTGCCATGACTCGGGGGGAGAACACTGAAGCTTTCTTT.

This clone was recorded only once. The V and J genes are TRBV5-4 and TRBJ1-1; D possibly corresponds to TRBD1 (6 bases). Trimming took off 4 bases at V and 1 base at J, with 11 bases between the two ends. Germline V gene data show CDR1 as SGHNT and CDR2 as YYREEE (reference sequence). This CDR3 comprises 14 residues. This chain's CDR3 is CASSTSQGNTEAFF. The DNA of the CDR3 is TGTGCCAGCAGCACTTCACAGGGGAACACTGAAGCTTTCTTT.

This rearrangement joins TRBV5-4 to TRBJ1-6, with D unclear. Germline loops: CDR1 SGHNT, CDR2 YYREEE (reference sequence). V shed 1 base and J shed 8 bases, with 10 bases lying between them. The CDR3 covers 14 residues. The CDR3 DNA follows: TGTGCCAGCAGCTTGCAGGAAGGCCATTCACCCCTCCACTTT. Translated: CASSLQEGHSPLHF.

This rearrangement joins TRBV3-1 (or the pseudogene TRBV3-2) to TRBJ2-7, with 8 bases matching TRBD2. V gave up 3 bases and J gave up 3 bases; unmatched junction bases: 13. Germline V gene data show CDR1 as LGHDT and CDR2 as YNNKEL (reference sequence). CDR3 length: 17 amino acids. As DNA, the CDR3 is TGTGCCAGCAGCCAGACCCGGGGGGGAGTGACCAACTACGAGCAGTACTTC. Its translation: CASSQTRGGVTNYEQYF.

As for this clone: At one end, the junction sequence differs from germline, possibly due to a read error. The chain couples TRBV7-9 to TRBJ1-1; D call uncertain. In germline, CDR1 is SEHNR, CDR2 FQNEAQ (reference sequence). The CDR3 sequence is 13 residues long. The CDR3 loop reads CASTLGLPPLAIF. The CDR3 DNA sequence: TGTGCCAGCACCTTAGGGCTGCCTCCTTTAGCAATCTTT.

The rearrangement uses TRBV27 and TRBJ1-1; 7 bases match TRBD1. The V gene's germline CDR1 is MNHEY and CDR2 SMNVEV (reference sequence). There are 12 residues in the CDR3. The junction had 7 bases not matched to a gene; V was cut back by 6 bases and J by 9 bases. The CDR3 DNA is TGTGCCAGCAGCCTACAGGGGACCCAAGCTTTCTTT. This codes for CASSLQGTQAFF.

The rearrangement joins TRBV2 to TRBJ1-1, with a tentative D call TRBD1 (6 bases). CDR1 is SNHLY and CDR2 is FYNNEI in the germline V gene. Trimming stripped 7 bases from V and 8 bases from J, with 26 bases between. The CDR3 extends over 16 amino acids. CDR3 sequence (DNA): TGTGCCAGCATTGAGTTTGGGGAGGGGGGGAAACAGGAAGCTTTCTTT. Translation: CASIEFGEGGKQEAFF.

The V call is TRBV7-9, the J call TRBJ2-3; D is ambiguous. Between the trimmed V and J ends, which lost 2 bases and 1 base, there was a span of 13 bases. The CDR3 consists of 16 residues. CDR1 is SEHNR and CDR2 is FQNEAQ in the germline V gene (reference sequence). The CDR3 spells CASSLTVYLGTDTQYF. DNA of the CDR3: TGTGCCAGCAGCTTAACGGTTTACTTGGGCACAGATACGCAGTATTTT.

The chain employs TRBV6-2 or TRBV6-3 and TRBJ1-2, with D unresolved. This CDR3 contains 14 residues. The germline V gene encodes CDR1 MNHEY and CDR2 SVGEGT. Deletions cut 0 bases from V and 1 base from J, with 6 bases between. CDR3 nucleotide sequence: TGTGCCAGCAGTTACTCGGCAGTTAACTATGGCTACACCTTC. It translates to CASSYSAVNYGYTF.

As regards this clone: The sample holds other DNA sequences that translate to the same CDR3. V is TRBV18 and J is TRBJ1-5; D gene ambiguous. Per the germline V gene, CDR1 is KGHSH and CDR2 is LQKENI. V lost 3 bases, J lost 2 bases, and 8 bases lay in between. This CDR3 contains 14 residues. CDR3 amino acids: CASSPPGGNQPQHF. The CDR3 nucleotides read TGTGCCAGCTCACCCCCCGGGGGCAATCAGCCCCAGCATTTT.

The V call is TRBV3-1 (or the pseudogene TRBV3-2), the J call TRBJ2-6; 11 positions agree with TRBD1. Germline values: CDR1 LGHDT, CDR2 YNNKEL (reference sequence). J lost 2 bases, V lost 1 base, and 7 bases had no gene match. This CDR3 region has 19 residues. For the CDR3, the DNA is TGTGCCAGCAGCCAAGCAAAATGGACAGGGGGCCCTGGGGCCAACGTCCTGACTTTC. Its protein is CASSQAKWTGGPGANVLTF.

This chain uses TRBV2 with TRBJ1-2, with 8 bases lining up with TRBD1. The CDR3 extends over 14 amino acids. The germline CDR1 and CDR2 sequences are SNHLY and FYNNEI. V shed 5 bases and J 6 bases; nucleotides not matched to a gene: 8. The CDR3 protein is CASSRPDRADGYTF. The DNA of the CDR3 is TGTGCCAGCAGTCGCCCGGACAGGGCCGATGGCTACACCTTC.

The J gene is TRBJ2-1, the V gene TRBV2; perhaps TRBD1 as D (5 bases). This CDR3 comprises 12 residues. V was pared by 7 bases and J by 3 bases, with 7 bases between. CDR1 is SNHLY and CDR2 is FYNNEI in the germline V gene. The CDR3 coding sequence is TGTGCCAGCACGGACAACTACAATGAGCAGTTCTTC. Its translation is CASTDNYNEQFF. The full variable domain, completed using reference TRBV2 and TRBJ2-1, is EPEVTQTPSHQVTQMGQEVILRCVPISNHLYFYWYRQILGQKVEFLVSFYNNEISEKSEIFDDQFSVERPDGSNFTLKIRSTKLEDSAMYFCASTDNYNEQFFGPGTRLTVL.

V is TRBV18 and J is TRBJ2-7; TRBD2 aligns across 7 bases. In germline, CDR1 is KGHSH, CDR2 LQKENI. V trimming: 0 bases; J trimming: 1 base; junction bases outside the gene matches: 9. This CDR3 has 17 residues. The CDR3 protein is CASSPPGFRGGSYEQYF. The DNA for the CDR3 is TGTGCCAGCTCACCACCGGGCTTCCGGGGAGGGTCCTACGAGCAGTACTTC.

The chain has TRBV30 and TRBJ1-1; possible D gene TRBD1, 5 bases. The CDR3 is 14 amino acids. Germline CDR1 GTSNPN, CDR2 SVGIG (reference sequence). Trimming took off 2 bases at V and 3 bases at J, with 13 bases between the two ends. The CDR3 DNA follows: TGTGCCTGGAGTCCAGGGTGGGGTTACACTGAAGCTTTCTTT. Translating gives CAWSPGWGYTEAFF.

The CDR3 coding sequence is TGTGCCAGCAGTACCGATGGGACAGAGAACACCGGGGAGCTGTTTTTT. Protein product: CASSTDGTENTGELFF. The V and J genes are TRBV28 and TRBJ2-2; 7 positions match TRBD1. The J segment lost 1 base and the V segment lost 5 bases, leaving 7 bases of the junction unmatched. Germline V gives CDR1 MDHEN, CDR2 SYDVKM. This CDR3 comprises 16 residues.

V usage is TRBV2 and J usage is TRBJ2-7; 8 bases match TRBD1. V was pared by 6 bases and J by 0 bases, with 4 bases of the junction left unmatched. This CDR3 contains 14 residues. The V gene's germline CDR1 is SNHLY and CDR2 FYNNEI. The CDR3 nucleotides are TGTGCCAGCAGCCCGGGACAGGCCTCCTACGAGCAGTACTTC. It encodes CASSPGQASYEQYF.

The chain recombines TRBV7-2 with TRBJ1-4; D is perhaps TRBD1 (5 bases). The germline CDR1 and CDR2 sequences are SGHTA and FQGNSA. The CDR3 loop spans 12 amino acids. The V end lost 5 bases, the J end lost 7 bases, and 8 bases lay between the germline ends. The CDR3, as DNA: TGTGCCAGCAGCCAAAGGGGTGAAAAACTGTTTTTT. Translating it yields CASSQRGEKLFF.

The gene calls are TRBV6-4 and TRBJ2-3; 7 nucleotides line up with TRBD2. The CDR3 is 14 amino acids. The V gene's germline CDR1 is MRHNA and CDR2 SNTAGT. The trim removed 5 bases at V and 1 base at J, leaving 3 bases unmatched. This chain's CDR3 is CASSPSGRTDTQYF. DNA of the CDR3: TGTGCCAGCAGTCCTAGCGGCCGCACAGATACGCAGTATTTT.

The chain recombines TRBV5-1 with TRBJ2-7; D unresolved. The CDR3 loop spans 13 amino acids. The ends were cut back, 1 base at V and 4 bases at J, with 9 bases in the middle. CDR1 SGHRS and CDR2 YFSETQ come from the germline V gene. Written as DNA, the CDR3 is TGCGCCAGCAGCTTGAAAGGAGTTTACGAGCAGTACTTC. It is translated as CASSLKGVYEQYF.

This chain joins TRBV7-9 and TRBJ2-1; D is possibly TRBD1 (6 bases). The V end was cut by 7 bases, the J end by 5 bases, with 18 bases between. This CDR3 is built from 15 residues. Germline-derived CDR1 and CDR2 are SEHNR and FQNEAQ (reference sequence). CDR3 amino acids: CASTIRGTPNNEQFF. CDR3 sequence (DNA): TGTGCCAGCACCATAAGAGGGACACCAAACAATGAGCAGTTCTTC.

CDR3 in amino acids: CASSGTVLNTGELFF. CDR3 DNA sequence: TGTGCCAGCAGTGGCACAGTCCTAAACACCGGGGAGCTGTTTTTT. The genes are TRBV2 and TRBJ2-2, with D unclear. V gave up 4 bases and J gave up 2 bases, with 11 bases separating them. CDR1 and CDR2 from the germline V gene are SNHLY and FYNNEI. The CDR3 sequence is 15 residues long.

In this sample, this clone turned up once. The chain has TRBV5-8 and TRBJ2-5; 9 bases map to TRBD1. Germline-derived CDR1 and CDR2 are SGHTS and YDEGEE. This CDR3 comprises 16 residues. The V and J ends lost 2 bases and 0 bases, in that order; junction bases with no gene match: 5. The CDR3 bases are TGTGCCAGCAGCTTTGGGGACAGGGTGGACCAAGAGACCCAGTACTTC. Translated: CASSFGDRVDQETQYF.

V usage is TRBV6-5 and J usage is TRBJ1-6, with TRBD1 matching 10 bases. Germline assignment: CDR1 MNHEY and CDR2 SVGAGI. The CDR3 has 16 residues. The V and J ends lost 2 bases and 10 bases, in that order; junction bases with no gene match: 8. The CDR3 bases are TGTGCCAGCAGTTACGTCCGGGACAGGGGAACGTCACCCCTCCACTTT. Translating it yields CASSYVRDRGTSPLHF.

The chain is built from TRBV28 and TRBJ1-4; D is undetermined. V lost 3 bases and J 8 bases, leaving 10 bases between the germline ends. From germline, CDR1 is MDHEN and CDR2 SYDVKM. This CDR3 has 13 amino acids. CDR3 DNA sequence: TGTGCCAGCAGTTTCGGTAATACCGAAAAACTGTTTTTT. This gives the protein CASSFGNTEKLFF.